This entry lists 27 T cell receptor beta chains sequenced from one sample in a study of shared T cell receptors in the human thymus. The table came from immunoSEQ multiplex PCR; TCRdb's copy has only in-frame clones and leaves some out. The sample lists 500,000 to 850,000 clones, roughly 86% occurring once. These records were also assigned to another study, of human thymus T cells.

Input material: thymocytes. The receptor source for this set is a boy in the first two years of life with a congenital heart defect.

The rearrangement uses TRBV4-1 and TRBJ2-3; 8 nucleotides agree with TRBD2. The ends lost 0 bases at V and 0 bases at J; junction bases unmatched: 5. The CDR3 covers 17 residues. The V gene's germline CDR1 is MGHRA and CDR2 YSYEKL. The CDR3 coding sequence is TGCGCCAGCAGCCAAGATGACGGCGGGGGGAGCACAGATACGCAGTATTTT. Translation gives CASSQDDGGGSTDTQYF.

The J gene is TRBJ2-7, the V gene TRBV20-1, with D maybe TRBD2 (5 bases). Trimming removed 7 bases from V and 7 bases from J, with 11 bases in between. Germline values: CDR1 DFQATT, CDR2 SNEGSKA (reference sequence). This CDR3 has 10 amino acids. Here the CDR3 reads CSGNGEEQYF. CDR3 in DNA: TGCAGTGGTAATGGGGAGGAGCAGTACTTC.

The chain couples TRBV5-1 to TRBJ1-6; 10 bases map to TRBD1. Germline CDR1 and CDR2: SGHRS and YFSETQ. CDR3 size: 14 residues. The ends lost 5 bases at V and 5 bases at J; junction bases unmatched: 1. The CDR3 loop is CASRTGGDNSPLHF. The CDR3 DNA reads TGCGCCAGCAGGACAGGGGGCGATAATTCACCCCTCCACTTT.

The CDR3 DNA reads as TGTGCCAGCAAAGGGATAGGGGGAGCCGTGAACACTGAAGCTTTCTTT. Protein sequence: CASKGIGGAVNTEAFF. The chain uses TRBV7-9 and TRBJ1-1; D possibly corresponds to TRBD1 (6 bases). The germline V gene encodes CDR1 SEHNR and CDR2 FQNEAQ (reference sequence). Trimming took off 7 bases at V and 0 bases at J, with 18 bases between the two ends. The CDR3 consists of 16 residues.

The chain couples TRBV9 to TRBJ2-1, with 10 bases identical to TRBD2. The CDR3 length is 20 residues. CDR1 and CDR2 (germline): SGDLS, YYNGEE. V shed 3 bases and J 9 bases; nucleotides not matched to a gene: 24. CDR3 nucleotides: TGTGCCAGCAGCGCCCCCCCAACTAGCGGGACCCAAAATATACAAAGTGAGCAGTTCTTC. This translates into CASSAPPTSGTQNIQSEQFF.

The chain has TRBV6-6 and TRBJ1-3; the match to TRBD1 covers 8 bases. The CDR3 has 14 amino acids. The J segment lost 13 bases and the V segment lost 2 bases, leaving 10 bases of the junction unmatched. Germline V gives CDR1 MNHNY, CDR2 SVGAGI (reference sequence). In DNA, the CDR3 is TGTGCCAGCAGTTACCCTCAAGGGGACAGGCAGATATATTTT. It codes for CASSYPQGDRQIYF.

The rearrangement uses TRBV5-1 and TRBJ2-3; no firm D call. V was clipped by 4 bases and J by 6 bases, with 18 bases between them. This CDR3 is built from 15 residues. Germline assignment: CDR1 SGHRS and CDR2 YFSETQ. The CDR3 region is CASSSWATSSDTQYF. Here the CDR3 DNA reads TGCGCCAGCAGCAGCTGGGCTACATCCTCGGATACGCAGTATTTT.

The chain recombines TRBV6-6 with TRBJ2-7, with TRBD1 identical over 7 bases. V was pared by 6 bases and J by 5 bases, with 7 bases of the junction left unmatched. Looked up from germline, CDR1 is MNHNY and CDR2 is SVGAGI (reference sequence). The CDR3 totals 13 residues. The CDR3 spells CASSQLQGHEQYF. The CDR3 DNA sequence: TGTGCCAGCAGCCAACTACAGGGGCACGAGCAGTACTTC.

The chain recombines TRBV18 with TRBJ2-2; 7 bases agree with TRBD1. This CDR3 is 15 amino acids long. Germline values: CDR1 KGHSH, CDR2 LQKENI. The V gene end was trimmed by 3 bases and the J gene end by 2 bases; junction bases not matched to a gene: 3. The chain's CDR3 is CASSPGTDNTGELFF. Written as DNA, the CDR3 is TGTGCCAGCTCACCCGGGACAGACAACACCGGGGAGCTGTTTTTT.

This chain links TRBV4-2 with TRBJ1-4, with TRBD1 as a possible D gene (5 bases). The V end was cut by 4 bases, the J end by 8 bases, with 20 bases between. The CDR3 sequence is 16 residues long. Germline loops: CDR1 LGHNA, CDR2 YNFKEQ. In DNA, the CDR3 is TGTGCCAGCAGCCCATTAACCGGGACTCGATCCGAAAAACTGTTTTTT. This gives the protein CASSPLTGTRSEKLFF.

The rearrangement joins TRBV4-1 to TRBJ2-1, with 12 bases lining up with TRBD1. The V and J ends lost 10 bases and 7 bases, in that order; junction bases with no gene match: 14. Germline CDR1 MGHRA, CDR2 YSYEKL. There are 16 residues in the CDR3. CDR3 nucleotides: TGCGCCACCATACTCCGCCGGGACAGGGGGCCAAATGAGCAGTTCTTC. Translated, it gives CATILRRDRGPNEQFF.

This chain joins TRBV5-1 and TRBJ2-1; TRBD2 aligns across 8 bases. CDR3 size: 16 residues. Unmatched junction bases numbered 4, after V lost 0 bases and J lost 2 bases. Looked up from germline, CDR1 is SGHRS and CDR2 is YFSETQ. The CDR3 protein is CASSLAPSGPYNEQFF. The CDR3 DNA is TGCGCCAGCAGCTTGGCCCCTAGCGGGCCCTACAATGAGCAGTTCTTC.

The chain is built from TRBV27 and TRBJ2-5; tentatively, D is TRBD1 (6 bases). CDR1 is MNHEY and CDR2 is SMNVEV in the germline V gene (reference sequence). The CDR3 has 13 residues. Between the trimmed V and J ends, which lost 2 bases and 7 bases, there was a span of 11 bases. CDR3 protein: CASSLGARGTQYF. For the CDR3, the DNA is TGTGCCAGCAGTTTAGGGGCCAGGGGGACCCAGTACTTC.

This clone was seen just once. The CDR3 DNA follows: TGTGCCCGCCGTCGGTACTATAATTCACCCCTCCACTTT. Its protein product is CARRRYYNSPLHF. The V call is TRBV30, the J call TRBJ1-6; D remains unclear. Germline lookup yields CDR1 GTSNPN and CDR2 SVGIG (reference sequence). V was clipped by 8 bases and J by 3 bases, with 11 bases between them. The CDR3 consists of 13 residues.

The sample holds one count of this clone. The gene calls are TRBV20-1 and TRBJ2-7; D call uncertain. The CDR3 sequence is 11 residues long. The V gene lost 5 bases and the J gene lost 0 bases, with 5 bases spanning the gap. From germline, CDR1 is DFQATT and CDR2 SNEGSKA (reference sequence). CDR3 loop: CSAASSYEQYF. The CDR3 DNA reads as TGCAGTGCTGCGAGCTCCTACGAGCAGTACTTC.

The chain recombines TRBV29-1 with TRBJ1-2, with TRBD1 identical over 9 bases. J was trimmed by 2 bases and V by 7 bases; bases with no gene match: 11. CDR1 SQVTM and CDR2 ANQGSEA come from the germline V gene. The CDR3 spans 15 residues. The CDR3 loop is CSASPGTGTNYGYTF. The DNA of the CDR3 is TGCAGCGCGAGTCCGGGGACAGGGACGAACTATGGCTACACCTTC.

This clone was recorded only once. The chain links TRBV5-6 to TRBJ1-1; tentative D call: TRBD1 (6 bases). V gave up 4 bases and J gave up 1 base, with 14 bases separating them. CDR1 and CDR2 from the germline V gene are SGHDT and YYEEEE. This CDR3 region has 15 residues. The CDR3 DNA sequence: TGTGCCAGCAGCGCGTACCGGGACAAGAACACTGAAGCTTTCTTT. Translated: CASSAYRDKNTEAFF.

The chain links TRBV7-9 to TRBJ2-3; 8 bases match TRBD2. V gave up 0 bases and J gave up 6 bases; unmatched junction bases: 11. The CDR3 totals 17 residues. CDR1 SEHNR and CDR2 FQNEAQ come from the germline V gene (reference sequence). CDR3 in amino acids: CASSLALIGGDADTQYF. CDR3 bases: TGTGCCAGCAGCTTAGCGCTGATCGGGGGGGATGCGGATACGCAGTATTTT.

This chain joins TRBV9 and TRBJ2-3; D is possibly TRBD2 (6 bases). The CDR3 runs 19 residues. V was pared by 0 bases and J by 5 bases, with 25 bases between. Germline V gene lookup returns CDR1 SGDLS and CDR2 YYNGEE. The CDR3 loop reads CASSVDLGWDSKSGDTQYF. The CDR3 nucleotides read TGTGCCAGCAGCGTAGATCTCGGGTGGGACTCCAAAAGTGGAGATACGCAGTATTTT.

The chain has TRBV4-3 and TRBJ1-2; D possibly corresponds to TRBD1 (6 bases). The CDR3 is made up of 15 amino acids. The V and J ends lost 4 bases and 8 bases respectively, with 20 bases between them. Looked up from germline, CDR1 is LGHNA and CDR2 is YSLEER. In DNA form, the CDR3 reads TGCGCCAGCAGCCCCGGGTTAAGGTCAGGGGTCGGCTACACCTTC. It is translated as CASSPGLRSGVGYTF.

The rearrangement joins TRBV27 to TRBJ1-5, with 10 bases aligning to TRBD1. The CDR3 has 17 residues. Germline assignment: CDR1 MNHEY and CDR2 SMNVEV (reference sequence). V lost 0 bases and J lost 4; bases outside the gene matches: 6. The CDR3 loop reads CASSLSGTGVRNQPQHF. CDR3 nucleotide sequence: TGTGCCAGCAGTTTATCGGGGACAGGGGTTAGAAATCAGCCCCAGCATTTT.

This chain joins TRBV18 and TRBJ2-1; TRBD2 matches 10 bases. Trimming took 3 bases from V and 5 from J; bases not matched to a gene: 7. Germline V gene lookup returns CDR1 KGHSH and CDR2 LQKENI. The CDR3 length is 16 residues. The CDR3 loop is CASSPIWTSGDNEQFF. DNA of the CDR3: TGTGCCAGCTCACCCATATGGACTAGCGGAGACAATGAGCAGTTCTTC.

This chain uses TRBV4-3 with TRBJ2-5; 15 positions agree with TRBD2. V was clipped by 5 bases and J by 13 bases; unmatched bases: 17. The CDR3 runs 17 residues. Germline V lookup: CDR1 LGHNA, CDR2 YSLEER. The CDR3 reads CASSSAPGTSGRPLLYF. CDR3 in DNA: TGCGCCAGCAGCTCCGCCCCCGGGACTAGCGGGAGGCCGCTTCTGTACTTC.

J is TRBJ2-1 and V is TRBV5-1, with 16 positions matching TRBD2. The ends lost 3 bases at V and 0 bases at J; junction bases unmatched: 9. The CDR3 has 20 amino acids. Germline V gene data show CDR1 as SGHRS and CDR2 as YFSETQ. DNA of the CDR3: TGCGCCAGCAGCTCCTGGGAGGGACTAGCGGGAGGGAGCTCCTACAATGAGCAGTTCTTC. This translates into CASSSWEGLAGGSSYNEQFF.

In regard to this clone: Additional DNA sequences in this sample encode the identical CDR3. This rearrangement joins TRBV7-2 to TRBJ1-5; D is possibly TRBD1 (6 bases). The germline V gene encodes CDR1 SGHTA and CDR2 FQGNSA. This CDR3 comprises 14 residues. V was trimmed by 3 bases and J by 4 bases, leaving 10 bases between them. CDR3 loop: CASSLGRGNQPQHF. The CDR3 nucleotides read TGTGCCAGCAGCTTGGGCAGGGGTAATCAGCCCCAGCATTTT. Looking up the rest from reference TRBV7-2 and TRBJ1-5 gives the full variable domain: GAGVSQSPSNKVTEKGKDVELRCDPISGHTALYWYRQSLGQGLEFLIYFQGNSAPDKSGLPSDRFSAERTGGSVSTLTIQRTQQEDSAVYLCASSLGRGNQPQHFGDGTRLSIL.

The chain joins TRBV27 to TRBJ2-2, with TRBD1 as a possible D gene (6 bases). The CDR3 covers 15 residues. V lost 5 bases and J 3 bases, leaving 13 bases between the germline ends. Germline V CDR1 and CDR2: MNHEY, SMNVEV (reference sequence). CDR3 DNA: TGTGCCAGCAGTAGGCAGGGGATAGACACCGGGGAGCTGTTTTTT. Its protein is CASSRQGIDTGELFF.

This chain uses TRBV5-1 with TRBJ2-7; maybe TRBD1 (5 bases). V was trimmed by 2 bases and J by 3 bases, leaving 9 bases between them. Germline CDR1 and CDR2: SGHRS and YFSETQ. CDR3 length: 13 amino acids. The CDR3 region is CASSFDSLYEQYF. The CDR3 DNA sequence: TGCGCCAGCAGCTTTGACAGCCTCTACGAGCAGTACTTC.